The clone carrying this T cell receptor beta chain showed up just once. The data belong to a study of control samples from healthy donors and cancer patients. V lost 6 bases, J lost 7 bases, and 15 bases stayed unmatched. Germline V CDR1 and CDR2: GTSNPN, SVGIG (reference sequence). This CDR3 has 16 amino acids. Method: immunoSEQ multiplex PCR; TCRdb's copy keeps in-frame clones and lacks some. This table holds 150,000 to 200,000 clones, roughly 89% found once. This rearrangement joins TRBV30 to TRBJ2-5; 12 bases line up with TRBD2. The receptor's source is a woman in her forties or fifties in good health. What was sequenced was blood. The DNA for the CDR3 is TGTGCCTGTCACCGACTAGCGGGAGCCCCCTCTGGGACCCAGTACTTC. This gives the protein CACHRLAGAPSGTQYF.